A selection of T cell receptor beta chains follows, all from one sample in a study of T-cell reconstitution after alpha-beta-depleted transplantation in children. TCRdb called the PCR reads again in MiXCR, with one record for every CDR3 protein. The sample lists about 590,000 distinct CDR3 sequences, 10% to 15% occurring once. This material consisted of PBMCs, mostly from graft donor cells, taken 360 days after TCRalphabeta/CD19-depleted stem cell transplant. The receptors come from a male patient younger than 18 who had a stem cell transplant for acute myeloid leukemia, so the T cells may come from the graft donor. The CDR3 runs from the conserved cysteine through the conserved F or W. D genes are given only for firm matches. Clone size appears in some rows only: once, few, many, or a class for an expanded clone.

V	size	J	D	CDR3	DNA
TRBV6-1	few	TRBJ2-2	NA	CASSNRAYTGELFF	TGTGCCAGCAGCAACCGGGCTTACACCGGGGAGCTGTTTTTT
TRBV29-1	many	TRBJ2-7	TRBD2	CSVRGGSGRPGSSYEQYF	TGCAGCGTTCGCGGGGGTAGCGGGAGGCCAGGGAGCTCCTACGAGCAGTACTTC
TRBV20-1	few	TRBJ2-1	NA	CSAVTLTYNEQFF	TGCAGTGCTGTGACCTTAACCTACAATGAGCAGTTCTTC
TRBV28	NA	TRBJ2-1	NA	CASSLWHGLGSYNEQFF	TGTGCCAGCAGTTTATGGCACGGACTGGGCTCCTACAATGAGCAGTTCTTC
TRBV20-1	few	TRBJ2-5	TRBD2	CSARLAGALRGQYF	TGCAGTGCTAGGCTAGCGGGTGCTCTTAGGGGCCAGTACTTC
TRBV5-1	NA	TRBJ2-7	NA	CASSFDVGLYEQYF	TGCGCCAGCAGCTTTGACGTAGGCCTCTACGAGCAGTACTTC
TRBV6-2/TRBV6-3	few	TRBJ2-1	NA	CASSYSWGSNEQFF	TGTGCCAGCAGTTACTCGTGGGGTAGCAATGAGCAGTTCTTC
TRBV15	many	TRBJ2-4	TRBD1	CATSRGGQGSNIQYF	TGTGCCACCAGCAGGGGAGGACAGGGGTCAAACATTCAGTACTTC
TRBV9	few	TRBJ2-5	NA	CASSVAAGVQETQYF	TGTGCCAGCAGCGTAGCGGCAGGGGTACAAGAGACCCAGTACTTC
TRBV11-1	NA	TRBJ2-1	TRBD2	CASSLAMASGSLNNEQFF	TGTGCCAGCAGCTTAGCGATGGCTAGCGGGAGTCTGAACAATGAGCAGTTCTTC
TRBV29-1	NA	TRBJ2-1	TRBD2	CSGRLAGGYSYNEQFF	TGCAGCGGTAGACTAGCGGGAGGCTATTCCTACAATGAGCAGTTCTTC
TRBV14	few	TRBJ2-1	NA	CASSQQSEPLWGAEQFF	TGTGCCAGCAGCCAACAAAGTGAGCCCCTTTGGGGGGCTGAGCAGTTCTTC
TRBV9	few	TRBJ2-1	NA	CASSASGAGVYNEQFF	TGTGCCAGCAGTGCCTCGGGGGCGGGAGTCTACAATGAGCAGTTCTTC
TRBV7-2	few	TRBJ2-7	TRBD2	CASSFPPPGEGGSRVGTYEQYF	TGTGCCAGCAGCTTCCCCCCCCCGGGTGAGGGCGGGAGTAGGGTGGGAACCTACGAGCAGTACTTC
TRBV27	few	TRBJ2-1	NA	CASSLGAGSEQFF	TGTGCCAGCAGTTTAGGCGCAGGAAGCGAGCAGTTCTTC
TRBV18	NA	TRBJ2-4	NA	CASSTMGLAKNIQYF	TGTGCCAGCTCAACAATGGGACTAGCCAAAAACATTCAGTACTTC
TRBV11-2	NA	TRBJ2-5	NA	CASSHGQVGRETQYF	TGTGCCAGCAGCCATGGCCAAGTGGGGAGGGAGACCCAGTACTTC
TRBV7-3	NA	TRBJ2-7	NA	CASSFGPPSEQYF	TGTGCCAGCAGCTTCGGGCCCCCCTCCGAGCAGTACTTC
TRBV11-1	NA	TRBJ2-1	TRBD2	CASRKEGILAGGPLNEQFF	TGTGCCAGCAGGAAGGAGGGAATACTAGCGGGAGGGCCACTGAATGAGCAGTTCTTC
TRBV5-5	NA	TRBJ2-2	NA	CASSLAGVKAGELFF	TGTGCCAGCAGCTTGGCGGGTGTTAAAGCCGGGGAGCTGTTTTTT
TRBV4-2	NA	TRBJ2-3	NA	CASRLTLTGTQASTDTQYF	TGTGCCAGCAGACTGACCTTGACAGGCACGCAGGCTAGCACAGATACGCAGTATTTT
TRBV7-8	NA	TRBJ2-3	TRBD2	CASSPTWTSGTYTQYF	TGTGCCAGCAGCCCAACTTGGACTAGCGGGACGTATACGCAGTATTTT
TRBV4-3	few	TRBJ2-7	NA	CASSLKESTAYEQYF	TGCGCCAGCAGCCTTAAGGAGTCTACGGCCTACGAGCAGTACTTC
TRBV28	NA	TRBJ1-5	NA	CASSLKRGTQPQHF	TGTGCCAGCAGTTTAAAAAGGGGGACACAGCCCCAGCATTTT
TRBV3-1	NA	TRBJ2-3	NA	CASSQAGGGLFTDTQYF	TGTGCCAGCAGCCAAGCGGGTGGGGGGTTATTCACAGATACGCAGTATTTT
TRBV9	few	TRBJ2-7	NA	CASSAGPQPYEQYF	TGTGCCAGCAGCGCGGGACCCCAACCCTACGAGCAGTACTTC
TRBV30	NA	TRBJ2-7	TRBD2	CAWSVLGTISYEQYF	TGTGCCTGGAGTGTACTAGGGACTATATCCTACGAGCAGTACTTC
TRBV11-2	few	TRBJ2-3	NA	CASSPLPAGGKGLDTQYF	TGTGCCAGCAGCCCTCTCCCAGCCGGCGGGAAAGGGCTTGATACGCAGTATTTT
TRBV6-5	NA	TRBJ2-3	TRBD2	CASSYIAAGESTDTQYF	TGTGCCAGCAGCTATATCGCGGCGGGAGAGAGCACAGATACGCAGTATTTT
TRBV3-1	many	TRBJ1-2	NA	CASSRTGDPNYGYTF	TGTGCCAGCAGCCGAACAGGAGATCCTAACTATGGCTACACCTTC
TRBV18	few	TRBJ2-1	TRBD1	CASSPSKPGTGSYNEQFF	TGTGCCAGCTCACCATCCAAACCCGGGACAGGGTCCTACAATGAGCAGTTCTTC
TRBV3-1	NA	TRBJ2-7	TRBD2	CASSHAGALSYEQYF	TGTGCCAGCAGCCATGCGGGAGCCCTCTCCTACGAGCAGTACTTC
TRBV27	many	TRBJ2-3	TRBD1	CASSLLGTGYTDTQYF	TGTGCCAGCAGTTTATTAGGGACAGGGTACACAGATACGCAGTATTTT
TRBV7-9	few	TRBJ2-5	NA	CAEDSRPGVNQETQYF	TGTGCAGAAGATAGTAGGCCGGGGGTGAACCAAGAGACCCAGTACTTC
TRBV19	few	TRBJ2-1	TRBD1	CASSRDREHEQFF	TGTGCCAGTAGTAGGGACAGGGAGCATGAGCAGTTCTTC
TRBV6-2/TRBV6-3	few	TRBJ2-7	TRBD1	CASSYPGQDPYEQYF	TGTGCCAGCAGTTACCCCGGACAGGATCCCTACGAGCAGTACTTC
TRBV28	NA	TRBJ2-4	NA	CASHRDNKNIQYF	TGTGCCAGCCACCGGGACAACAAAAACATTCAGTACTTC
TRBV6-2/TRBV6-3	few	TRBJ2-5	NA	CASSYSNREVQETQYF	TGTGCCAGCAGTTACTCGAACAGGGAGGTCCAAGAGACCCAGTACTTC
TRBV4-3	few	TRBJ2-6	NA	CASSQVGRGASGANVLTF	TGCGCCAGCAGCCAAGTTGGCAGGGGGGCCTCTGGGGCCAACGTCCTGACTTTC
TRBV24-1	many	TRBJ2-5	TRBD2	CATSDLGQGGTSGLLRTETQYF	TGTGCCACCAGTGATTTGGGACAGGGCGGGACTAGCGGGCTACTACGCACAGAGACCCAGTACTTC
TRBV7-6	few	TRBJ2-3	NA	CASSLDAGYTDTQYF	TGTGCCAGCAGCTTAGATGCCGGATACACAGATACGCAGTATTTT
TRBV6-5	few	TRBJ2-2	TRBD1	CASSFWTGTGELFF	TGTGCCAGCAGTTTTTGGACAGGCACCGGGGAGCTGTTTTTT
TRBV6-5	NA	TRBJ2-1	NA	CASSYRSANPSYNEQFF	TGTGCCAGCAGTTACCGATCCGCAAACCCCTCCTACAATGAGCAGTTCTTC
TRBV20-1	NA	TRBJ2-7	NA	CSARDFAGGGYEQYF	TGCAGTGCTAGAGATTTCGCGGGTGGGGGGTACGAGCAGTACTTC
TRBV12-3/TRBV12-4	many	TRBJ2-7	NA	CASSLPYSFSPIADPNLLTYEQYF	TGTGCCAGCAGTTTGCCCTACAGCTTTTCCCCGATAGCGGACCCAAATTTGTTAACCTACGAGCAGTACTTC
TRBV24-1	NA	TRBJ2-1	TRBD2	CATSDRLAGVYNEQFF	TGTGCCACCAGTGACCGACTAGCGGGAGTGTATAATGAGCAGTTCTTC
TRBV28	many	TRBJ2-3	NA	CASTLEGVTDTQYF	TGTGCCAGCACCCTCGAGGGAGTCACAGATACGCAGTATTTT
TRBV13	few	TRBJ2-7	TRBD2	CASGERERSYEQYF	TGTGCCAGCGGTGAGCGGGAGAGGAGCTACGAGCAGTACTTC
TRBV9	many	TRBJ2-1	NA	CASSVGYEQFF	TGTGCCAGCAGCGTAGGCTATGAGCAGTTCTTC
TRBV11-3	NA	TRBJ2-7	NA	CASSLVPDESYEQYF	TGTGCCAGCAGCTTAGTCCCCGACGAATCCTACGAGCAGTACTTC
TRBV20-1	few	TRBJ2-1	NA	CSARGVPVKRAHEQFF	TGCAGTGCTAGAGGGGTCCCGGTAAAGAGGGCCCATGAGCAGTTCTTC
TRBV7-3	few	TRBJ2-7	NA	CASSRTQGPLYF	TGTGCCAGCAGCCGAACCCAGGGCCCGCTGTACTTC
TRBV27	many	TRBJ2-1	NA	CASSLGGGGNEQFF	TGTGCCAGCAGTTTAGGTGGGGGCGGCAATGAGCAGTTCTTC
TRBV25-1	NA	TRBJ2-7	NA	CASSVAPGKSSYEQYF	TGTGCCAGCAGTGTAGCGCCGGGCAAATCGTCCTACGAGCAGTACTTC
TRBV28	NA	TRBJ2-7	TRBD1	CASSPGGDRGSYEQYF	TGTGCCAGCAGTCCAGGGGGGGACAGGGGCTCCTACGAGCAGTACTTC